This T cell receptor beta chain comes out of a study of blood T cells in healthy people across ages. The study drew donors from healthy Caucasian individuals in Russia aged roughly 6 to 95. Peripheral blood samples of roughly 9.9 milliliters were drawn from each donor. The sample holds many counts of this clonotype. Antigen unknown. General study results and limits: Diversity estimated from one million T cells was considered an underestimate.

Germline lookup yields CDR1 SGHDT and CDR2 YYEEEE. The CDR3 spans 18 residues. The V and J ends lost 0 bases and 3 bases respectively, with 19 bases between them. A second PCR, run for about 7 to 11 cycles, used a sample-barcoded 5' primer plus a J-beta primer mix. The template-switch adaptor, which had 12 random nucleotides, put a tag on each cDNA molecule. TCRdb used MiXCR to reprocess the 5' RACE reads, holding one entry per CDR3 protein. The repertoire includes hundreds of thousands of distinct CDR3 sequences, about 54% of them detected once, and approximately 37% sits in the top ten. Sequencing was done on a sample of blood. The chain couples TRBV5-6 to TRBJ2-1, with D possibly matching TRBD2 (5 bases). The sequence was obtained from a man in his 60s in good health. CDR3 nucleotides: TGTGCCAGCAGCTTGGTTGTAGGGCTAGCCGTATACTACAATGAGCAGTTCTTC. Residues: CASSLVVGLAVYYNEQFF.